Each of the 22 T cell receptor beta chains below was sequenced from the same sample in a study of blood T cell repertoires in COVID-19. The data were produced by immunoSEQ multiplex PCR, yet TCRdb's version contains in-frame clones alone and is incomplete. The sample records 110,000 to 150,000 clones, 86% being singletons. The specimen was PBMCs or T cells enriched from blood (not recorded which). These receptors were collected from a middle-aged man who had recovered from COVID-19.

This clone was counted between two and nine times. The rearrangement links TRBV11-2 to TRBJ2-5; no firm D call. The CDR3 consists of 14 residues. The V gene lost 1 base and the J gene lost 0 bases, with 6 bases spanning the gap. CDR1 is SGHAT and CDR2 is FQNNGV in the germline V gene. The CDR3 sequence: CASSLAPYQETQYF. The CDR3 DNA is TGTGCCAGCAGCTTAGCTCCGTACCAAGAGACCCAGTACTTC.

This clone has only a few counts. This rearrangement joins TRBV27 to TRBJ1-6; D gene ambiguous. V lost 4 bases, J lost 10 bases, and 17 bases lay in between. The CDR3 loop spans 15 amino acids. Germline V lookup: CDR1 MNHEY, CDR2 SMNVEV (reference sequence). CDR3 coding DNA: TGTGCCAGCAGTTCGCTATCTCCGGGAGAGTCACCCCTCCACTTT. It yields the protein CASSSLSPGESPLHF.

The rearrangement uses TRBV7-6 and TRBJ2-3; TRBD2 might be the D (5 bases). Trimming took off 4 bases at V and 2 bases at J, with 16 bases between the two ends. Germline lookup yields CDR1 SGHVS and CDR2 FNYEAQ. CDR3 length equals 16 residues. The CDR3 nucleotides read TGTGCCAGCAGCTCGGGAAAGACTTCACTCACAGATACGCAGTATTTT. It encodes CASSSGKTSLTDTQYF.

V and J are TRBV14 and TRBJ2-1; 7 nucleotides align to TRBD2. The CDR3 spans 16 residues. Germline CDR1 is SGHDN and CDR2 is FVKESK. V shed 4 bases, J shed 8 bases, and the junction held 14 bases outside the gene matches. The CDR3 spells CASSPPGGSWLDEQFF. The CDR3 bases are TGTGCCAGCAGCCCCCCGGGCGGGAGTTGGTTGGATGAGCAGTTCTTC.

The V call is TRBV12-3 or TRBV12-4, the J call TRBJ2-7; D is ambiguous. This CDR3 has 10 amino acids. V shed 7 bases and J shed 4 bases, with 5 bases lying between them. CDR3 region: CASTHYEQYV. The DNA for the CDR3 is TGTGCCAGCACCCATTACGAGCAGTACGTC.

The chain has TRBV5-4 and TRBJ2-3; 7 nucleotides match TRBD1. Losses at the gene ends were 6 bases for V and 4 bases for J; bases not matched to a gene: 14. The CDR3 contains 16 residues. Germline V gives CDR1 SGHNT, CDR2 YYREEE (reference sequence). CDR3: CASTPSPTGVADTQYF. CDR3 bases: TGTGCCAGCACCCCGTCCCCCACAGGGGTGGCAGATACGCAGTATTTT.

V and J are TRBV7-2 and TRBJ2-1, with 8 bases that match TRBD2. Trimming took 2 bases from V and 8 from J; bases not matched to a gene: 11. The CDR3 has 16 amino acids. Germline assignment: CDR1 SGHTA and CDR2 FQGNSA. Here the CDR3 DNA reads TGTGCCAGCAGCTTACAAGGCGCGGGAGGTTTATATGAGCAGTTCTTC. It is translated as CASSLQGAGGLYEQFF.

The chain recombines TRBV5-1 with TRBJ2-7, with 9 bases that match TRBD2. The CDR3 length is 15 residues. The germline CDR1 and CDR2 sequences are SGHRS and YFSETQ. Trimming removed 1 base from V and 3 bases from J; junction bases left unmatched: 5. CDR3 nucleotide sequence: TGCGCCAGCAGCTTGCTAGCGGGAAAATACTACGAGCAGTACTTC. Encoded protein: CASSLLAGKYYEQYF.

This chain connects TRBV18 to TRBJ1-1, with 7 bases aligning to TRBD1. The junction had 8 bases not matched to a gene; V was cut back by 6 bases and J by 4 bases. The V gene's germline CDR1 is KGHSH and CDR2 LQKENI. This CDR3 has 14 residues. CDR3 nucleotide sequence: TGTGCCAGCTCGTTACAGGGGTTGAGCACTGAAGCTTTCTTT. It specifies CASSLQGLSTEAFF. The full variable domain, completed using reference TRBV18 and TRBJ1-1, is NAGVMQNPRHLVRRRGQEARLRCSPMKGHSHVYWYRQLPEEGLKFMVYLQKENIIDESGMPKERFSAEFPKEGPSILRIQQVVRGDSAAYFCASSLQGLSTEAFFGQGTRLTVV.

The CDR3 spells CASSLGQGAGETQYF. CDR3 DNA sequence: TGTGCCAGCAGCTTAGGACAGGGGGCGGGAGAGACCCAGTACTTC. J is TRBJ2-5 and V is TRBV7-7, with 10 bases aligning to TRBD1. V lost 1 base, J lost 4 bases, and 3 bases stayed unmatched. The CDR3 is 15 amino acids. Germline values: CDR1 SSHAT, CDR2 FNYEAQ (reference sequence).

CDR3 region: CASSLFRDNYEQYF. For the CDR3, the DNA is TGCGCCAGCAGCTTGTTCAGGGACAACTACGAGCAGTACTTC. This rearrangement joins TRBV5-1 to TRBJ2-7; D may be TRBD1 (6 bases). Looked up from germline, CDR1 is SGHRS and CDR2 is YFSETQ. The V and J ends lost 1 base and 3 bases respectively, with 11 bases between them. The CDR3 spans 14 residues.

The CDR3 DNA reads TGCAGCGTTCAGGAACTAGCCAAAAACATTCAGTACTTC. It encodes CSVQELAKNIQYF. This rearrangement joins TRBV29-1 to TRBJ2-4; no firm D call. V was clipped by 5 bases and J by 0 bases, with 8 bases between them. Germline V lookup: CDR1 SQVTM, CDR2 ANQGSEA. CDR3 length: 13 residues.

This sequence joins TRBV12-3 or TRBV12-4 and TRBJ2-2, with 8 bases aligning to TRBD2. The CDR3 totals 13 residues. The ends lost 5 bases at V and 7 bases at J; junction bases unmatched: 3. The CDR3 bases are TGTGCCAGCAGTACCCGGGGGGGCGGGGAGCTGTTTTTT. This translates into CASSTRGGGELFF.

The chain has TRBV11-2 and TRBJ2-5; 10 nucleotides agree with TRBD1. V trimming: 5 bases; J trimming: 5 bases; junction bases outside the gene matches: 8. The CDR3 has 15 amino acids. CDR1 and CDR2 from the germline V gene are SGHAT and FQNNGV. CDR3 in amino acids: CASSPDRGRGETQYF. CDR3 bases: TGTGCCAGCAGCCCAGACAGGGGGCGTGGGGAGACCCAGTACTTC.

This chain connects TRBV18 to TRBJ2-1; 11 nucleotides line up with TRBD1. Trimming removed 4 bases from V and 7 bases from J; junction bases left unmatched: 9. The CDR3 spans 16 residues. Germline V gene sequence: CDR1 KGHSH, CDR2 LQKENI. CDR3 loop: CASSRWDRGLANEQFF. For the CDR3, the DNA is TGTGCCAGCTCACGGTGGGACAGGGGGTTAGCAAATGAGCAGTTCTTC.

Here the CDR3 reads CASSVAWSSGGAPEQFF. CDR3 in DNA: TGTGCCAGCAGCGTAGCTTGGAGCAGCGGGGGGGCCCCTGAGCAGTTCTTC. V gene TRBV9 combines with J gene TRBJ2-1; TRBD2 agrees at 10 bases. CDR3 length: 17 residues. Germline values: CDR1 SGDLS, CDR2 YYNGEE. V lost 0 bases, J lost 9 bases, and 12 bases stayed unmatched. The entire variable domain, with the rest obtained from reference TRBV9 and TRBJ2-1, is as follows: DSGVTQTPKHLITATGQRVTLRCSPRSGDLSVYWYQQSLDQGLQFLIQYYNGEERAKGNILERFSAQQFPDLHSELNLSSLELGDSALYFCASSVAWSSGGAPEQFFGPGTRLTVL.

This rearrangement joins TRBV28 to TRBJ1-2; 10 bases agree with TRBD1. This CDR3 has 13 amino acids. From germline, CDR1 is MDHEN and CDR2 SYDVKM. With 4 bases clipped from V and 7 bases from J, the junction kept 3 bases outside the gene matches. The DNA of the CDR3 is TGTGCCAGCAGTTGGACAGGGGGTGGTGGCTACACCTTC. Its translation: CASSWTGGGGYTF.

This sequence joins TRBV7-2 and TRBJ2-7; D may be TRBD2 (5 bases). Looked up from germline, CDR1 is SGHTA and CDR2 is FQGNSA. Trimming removed 2 bases from V and 4 bases from J, with 9 bases in between. This CDR3 contains 13 residues. The CDR3 region is CASSLTSGYEQYF. In DNA form, the CDR3 reads TGTGCCAGCAGCTTAACTAGTGGGTACGAGCAGTACTTC.

The chain couples TRBV27 to TRBJ2-3; D gene uncertain. CDR1 is MNHEY, CDR2 SMNVEV, per germline (reference sequence). The V gene lost 2 bases and the J gene lost 0 bases, with 9 bases spanning the gap. This CDR3 has 15 amino acids. The chain's CDR3 is CASSLGLTSTDTQYF. The CDR3 nucleotides are TGTGCCAGCAGTTTAGGGCTCACTAGCACAGATACGCAGTATTTT.

V and J are TRBV6-2 or TRBV6-3 and TRBJ2-1, with TRBD2 matching over 11 bases. Germline V gene data show CDR1 as MNHEY and CDR2 as SVGEGT. V shed 4 bases, J shed 1 base, and the junction held 6 bases outside the gene matches. CDR3 length: 17 amino acids. The CDR3 here is CASSFFTSGGSYNEQFF. In DNA, the CDR3 is TGTGCCAGCAGTTTTTTTACTAGCGGGGGTTCCTACAATGAGCAGTTCTTC.

The V call is TRBV11-3, the J call TRBJ2-1, with 8 bases identical to TRBD1. The CDR3 has 12 amino acids. CDR1 SGHNT and CDR2 YENEEA come from the germline V gene. The ends lost 5 bases at V and 8 bases at J; junction bases unmatched: 2. As DNA, the CDR3 is TGTGCCAGCAGCCGACAGGGGTATGAGCAGTTCTTC. Its translation: CASSRQGYEQFF.

This rearrangement joins TRBV27 to TRBJ1-2; TRBD1 aligns across 8 bases. The CDR3 extends over 17 amino acids. Germline V gene lookup returns CDR1 MNHEY and CDR2 SMNVEV (reference sequence). The V segment lost 5 bases and the J segment 4 bases; nucleotides outside the gene matches: 15. Here the CDR3 reads CASSASDGQGIGYGYTF. The CDR3 DNA reads TGTGCCAGCAGTGCATCGGACGGACAGGGTATCGGCTATGGCTACACCTTC.